These 3 T cell receptor beta chains came from one sample sequenced in a study of T cell responses to AZD1222 COVID-19 vaccine. Clones were sequenced by immunoSEQ multiplex PCR, and TCRdb holds only the in-frame ones, with some missing. The sample lists roughly 46,000 clones, approximately 88% occurring once. The specimen comprised peripheral blood, sampled 28 days after the second AZD1222 dose. The receptor source for this set is an adult who received the AZD1222 COVID-19 vaccine.

This chain links TRBV24-1 with TRBJ2-5; TRBD1 matches at 8 bases. Trimming removed 4 bases from V and 5 bases from J; junction bases left unmatched: 11. The CDR3 contains 16 residues. Germline V gene sequence: CDR1 KGHDR, CDR2 SFDVKD. The CDR3 region is CATSDRGQGGRETQYF. The CDR3 DNA sequence: TGTGCCACCAGTGACCGAGGACAGGGTGGAAGGGAGACCCAGTACTTC.

CDR3 coding DNA: TGTGCCATCAGTATCAGGGACAATTCACCCCTCCACTTT. Amino acid sequence: CAISIRDNSPLHF. V is TRBV10-3 and J is TRBJ1-6; a weak D match, TRBD1 (5 bases). V lost 5 bases, J lost 7 bases, and 9 bases lay in between. CDR3 length: 13 amino acids. Germline CDR1 and CDR2: ENHRY and SYGVKD.

The V call is TRBV5-1, the J call TRBJ1-3, with 7 nucleotides matching TRBD1. V was clipped by 4 bases and J by 2 bases; unmatched bases: 3. This CDR3 is built from 14 residues. The germline V gene encodes CDR1 SGHRS and CDR2 YFSETQ. This CDR3 reads CASSAGTAGNTIYF. CDR3 nucleotide sequence: TGCGCCAGCAGCGCGGGGACAGCTGGAAACACCATATATTTT.